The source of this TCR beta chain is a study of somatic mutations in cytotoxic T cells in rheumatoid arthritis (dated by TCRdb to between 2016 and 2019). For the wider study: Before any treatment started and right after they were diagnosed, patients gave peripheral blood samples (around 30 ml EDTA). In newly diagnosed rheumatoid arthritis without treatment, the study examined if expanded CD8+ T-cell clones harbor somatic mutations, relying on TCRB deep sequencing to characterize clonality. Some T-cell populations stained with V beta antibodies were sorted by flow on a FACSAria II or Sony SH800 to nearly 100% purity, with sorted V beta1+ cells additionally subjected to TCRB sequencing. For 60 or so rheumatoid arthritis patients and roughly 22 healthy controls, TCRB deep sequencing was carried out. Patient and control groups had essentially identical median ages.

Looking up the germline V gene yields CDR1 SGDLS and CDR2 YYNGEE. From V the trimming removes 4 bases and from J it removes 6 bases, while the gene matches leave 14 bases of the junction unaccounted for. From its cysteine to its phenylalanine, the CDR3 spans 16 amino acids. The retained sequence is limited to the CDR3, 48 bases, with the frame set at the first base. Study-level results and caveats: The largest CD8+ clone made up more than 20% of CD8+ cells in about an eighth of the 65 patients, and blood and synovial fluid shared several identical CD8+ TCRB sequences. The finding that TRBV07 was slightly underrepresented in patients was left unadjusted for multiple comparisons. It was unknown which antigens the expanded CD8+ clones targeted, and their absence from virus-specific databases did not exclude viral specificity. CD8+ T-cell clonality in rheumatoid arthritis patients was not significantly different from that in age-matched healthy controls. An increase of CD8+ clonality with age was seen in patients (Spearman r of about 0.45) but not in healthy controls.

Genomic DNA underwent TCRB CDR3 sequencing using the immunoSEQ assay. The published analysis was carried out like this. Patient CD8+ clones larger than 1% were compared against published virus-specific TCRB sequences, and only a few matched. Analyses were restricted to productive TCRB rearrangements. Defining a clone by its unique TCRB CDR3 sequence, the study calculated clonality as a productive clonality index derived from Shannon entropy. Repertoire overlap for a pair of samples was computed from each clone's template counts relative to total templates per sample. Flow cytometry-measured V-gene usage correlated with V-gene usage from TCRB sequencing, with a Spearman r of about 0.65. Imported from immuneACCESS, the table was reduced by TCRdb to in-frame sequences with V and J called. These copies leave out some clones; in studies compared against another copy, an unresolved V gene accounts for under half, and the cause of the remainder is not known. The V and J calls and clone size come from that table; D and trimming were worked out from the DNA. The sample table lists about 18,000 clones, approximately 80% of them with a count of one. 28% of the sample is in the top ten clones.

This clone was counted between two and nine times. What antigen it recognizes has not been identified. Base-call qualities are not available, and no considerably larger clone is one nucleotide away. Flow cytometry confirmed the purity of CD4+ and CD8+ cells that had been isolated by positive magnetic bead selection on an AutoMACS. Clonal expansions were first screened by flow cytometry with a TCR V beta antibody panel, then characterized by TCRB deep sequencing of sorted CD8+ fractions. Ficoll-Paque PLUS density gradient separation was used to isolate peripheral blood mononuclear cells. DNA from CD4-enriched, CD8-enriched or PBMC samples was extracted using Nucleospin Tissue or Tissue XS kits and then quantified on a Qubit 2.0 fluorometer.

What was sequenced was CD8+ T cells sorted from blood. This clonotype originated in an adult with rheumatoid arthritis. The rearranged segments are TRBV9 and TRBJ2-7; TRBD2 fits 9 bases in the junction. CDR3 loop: CASSPTNGGLAGEQYF. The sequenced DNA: TGTGCCAGCAGCCCGACGAATGGGGGACTAGCAGGCGAGCAGTACTTC.